A single sample is the source of the 13 T cell receptor beta chains below, sequenced in a study of regulatory T cells in long-lasting Graves disease. Combining iRepertoire HTBI primers with Arm-PCR of CDR3 regions, the authors built TCR beta libraries. TCRdb reprocessed the multiplex PCR reads with MiXCR, giving one entry per CDR3 protein. This sample has some 420,000 distinct CDR3 sequences, with approximately 23% found just once. The time point here: persistent/refractory GD, antithyroid drugs over 5 years with positive TRAb. Construction of the TCR library relied on RNA isolated from PBMCs. Sequenced material: peripheral blood mononuclear cells (PBMCs), taken when the disease was refractory, from a patient treated with antithyroid drugs. The source is a female donor with Graves disease.

In this sample, this clonotype turned up a few times. The chain links TRBV3-1 to TRBJ1-4; TRBD1 agrees at 7 bases. V shed 4 bases and J 8 bases; nucleotides not matched to a gene: 10. Per germline, CDR1 LGHDT and CDR2 YNNKEL (reference sequence). This CDR3 comprises 15 residues. The CDR3 coding sequence is TGTGCCAGCAGCCTTTCCGGGACAGTTAACGAAAAACTGTTTTTT. It is translated as CASSLSGTVNEKLFF.

This clonotype was observed at least ten times. The chain has TRBV12-3 or TRBV12-4 and TRBJ1-4, with a tentative D call TRBD1 (5 bases). The length of the CDR3 is 13 residues. The V end lost 8 bases, the J end lost 5 bases, and 12 bases lay between the germline ends. Here the CDR3 DNA reads TGTGCCAGCGGACACGGAAACAATGAAAAACTGTTTTTT. As protein: CASGHGNNEKLFF.

V gene TRBV7-6 combines with J gene TRBJ1-6, with D possibly matching TRBD1 (6 bases). Trimming took 5 bases from V and 7 from J, leaving 18 bases between them. The CDR3 consists of 16 residues. The V gene's germline CDR1 is SGHVS and CDR2 FNYEAQ. CDR3 sequence (DNA): TGTGCCAGCAGCATTACCGAGGGGGGGCGGAATTCACCCCTCCACTTT. As protein: CASSITEGGRNSPLHF. The variable domain in full, completed from reference TRBV7-6 and TRBJ1-6, reads GAGVSQSPRYKVTKRGQDVALRCDPISGHVSLYWYRQALGQGPEFLTYFNYEAQQDKSGLPNDRFSAERPEGSISTLTIQRTEQRDSAMYRCASSITEGGRNSPLHFGNGTRLTVT.

In its sample, this clonotype was seen a few times. The chain has TRBV27 and TRBJ2-7; a weak D match, TRBD2 (6 bases). Trimming removed 6 bases from V and 7 bases from J, with 19 bases in between. Germline V gene data show CDR1 as MNHEY and CDR2 as SMNVEV (reference sequence). The CDR3 totals 14 residues. The CDR3 DNA follows: TGTGCCAGCAGCACATCGGGGACTGGACGGGAGCAGTACTTC. Residues: CASSTSGTGREQYF.

The chain combines TRBV12-5 with TRBJ2-3, with D perhaps matching TRBD2 (6 bases). The length of the CDR3 is 15 residues. V was trimmed by 6 bases and J by 1 base, leaving 14 bases between them. The germline V gene has CDR1 LGHNT and CDR2 FRNRAP. The CDR3 region has the DNA TGTGCTAGTGGCCTGGGGGGTCTCGGCACAGATACGCAGTATTTT. This codes for CASGLGGLGTDTQYF.

The rearrangement uses TRBV28 and TRBJ2-1, with D maybe TRBD1 (6 bases). The CDR3 covers 15 residues. Germline V lookup: CDR1 MDHEN, CDR2 SYDVKM. The CDR3 nucleotides are TGTGCAAGCCAGCAGTCAGGGGTTGGGTACAATGAGCAGTTCTTC. This gives the protein CASQQSGVGYNEQFF.

This clonotype has just a few counts. In DNA form, the CDR3 reads TGCAGTGCTAGGGTCTCGAACACTGAAGCTTTCTTT. Translated, it gives CSARVSNTEAFF. The chain joins TRBV20-1 to TRBJ1-1; D is uncertain. The length of the CDR3 is 12 residues. CDR1 DFQATT and CDR2 SNEGSKA come from the germline V gene (reference sequence). V was cut by 3 bases and J by 1 base, with 6 bases left in between.

This clonotype showed up just a few times. The rearrangement joins TRBV19 to TRBJ1-2; D not certain. Germline CDR1 LNHDA, CDR2 SQIVND (reference sequence). This CDR3 contains 14 residues. Trimming shortened V by 4 bases and J by 0 bases, and 9 bases separated the two germline ends. The CDR3 reads CASSRDESNYGYTF. The CDR3 DNA sequence: TGTGCCAGTAGTAGAGATGAGTCTAACTATGGCTACACCTTC.

This clonotype turned up a few times. The chain has TRBV30 and TRBJ1-1; 7 bases map to TRBD1. Per the germline V gene, CDR1 is GTSNPN and CDR2 is SVGIG (reference sequence). This CDR3 comprises 12 residues. V lost 2 bases to trimming and J lost 7 bases; unmatched junction nucleotides: 4. CDR3 protein: CAWSLTGDEAFF. CDR3 nucleotides: TGTGCCTGGAGTCTTACAGGGGATGAAGCTTTCTTT.

This clonotype was detected many times. V usage is TRBV12-3 or TRBV12-4 and J usage is TRBJ2-7, with 10 bases aligning to TRBD2. This CDR3 has 15 amino acids. V was pared by 4 bases and J by 2 bases, with 5 bases of the junction left unmatched. The CDR3 DNA reads TGTGCCAGCAGTTCCCGGACTAGCGGACCCTACGAGCAGTACTTC. This sequence encodes CASSSRTSGPYEQYF.

To note about this clonotype: The junction and the germline gene differ at one end; a read error may be behind it. This chain joins TRBV28 and TRBJ2-2; D gene ambiguous. CDR1 and CDR2 from the germline V gene are MDHEN and SYDVKM. This CDR3 has 15 residues. CDR3 coding DNA: TGTGCCAACAGTTTTGTGGGGACGAACACCGGGGAGCTGTTTTTT. This codes for CANSFVGTNTGELFF. Drawing the rest from reference TRBV28 and TRBJ2-2, the complete variable domain is DVKVTQSSRYLVKRTGEKVFLECVQDMDHENMFWYRQDPGLGLRLIYFSYDVKMKEKGDIPEGYSVSREKKERFSLILESASTNQTSMYLCANSFVGTNTGELFFGEGSRLTVL.

The chain couples TRBV19 to TRBJ1-1; the match to TRBD1 covers 9 bases. Trimming cost V 2 bases and J 0 bases; bases outside gene matches: 10. The CDR3 is 18 residues long. CDR1 and CDR2 from the germline V gene are LNHDA and SQIVND (reference sequence). The CDR3 DNA sequence: TGTGCCAGTAGTATAACTCGGAGGACAGGGGATTTGAACACTGAAGCTTTCTTT. This sequence encodes CASSITRRTGDLNTEAFF.

In its sample, this clonotype was seen a few times. V is TRBV7-9 and J is TRBJ1-5, with D possibly matching TRBD1 (5 bases). Trimming stripped 6 bases from V and 6 bases from J, with 12 bases between. The length of the CDR3 is 13 residues. Germline CDR1 SEHNR, CDR2 FQNEAQ (reference sequence). CDR3 amino acids: CASRGGGSQPQHF. CDR3 bases: TGTGCCAGCAGAGGTGGGGGAAGTCAGCCCCAGCATTTT.